This is a list of T cell receptor beta chains from one sample in a study of blood T cell repertoires in COVID-19. Assay: immunoSEQ multiplex PCR; the TCRdb copy retains only in-frame clones and omits some. The table records 210,000 or so clones, approximately 87% of them present only once. Sequencing used peripheral blood. These receptors came from a woman in her 50s with acute or convalescent COVID-19. Each CDR3 is given with its conserved first and last residue. A D gene is named only where the DNA matches it firmly. Clone sizes are given selectively: once, few, many, or a class where the clone is expanded.

D gene: NA; V gene: TRBV7-2; J gene: TRBJ2-2; clone size: NA; CDR3 protein: CASSIGTQGTGELFF; CDR3 DNA: TGTGCCAGCAGCATAGGGACTCAAGGCACCGGGGAGCTGTTTTTT
D gene: NA; V gene: TRBV7-9; J gene: TRBJ2-1; clone size: NA; CDR3 protein: CASTSGQYNEQFF; CDR3 DNA: TGTGCCAGCACTTCAGGACAGTACAATGAGCAGTTCTTC
D gene: TRBD2; V gene: TRBV7-2; J gene: TRBJ2-3; clone size: NA; CDR3 protein: CASSLLAGGRADTQYF; CDR3 DNA: TGTGCCAGCAGCCTCCTAGCGGGAGGAAGGGCAGATACGCAGTATTTT
D gene: NA; V gene: TRBV9; J gene: TRBJ2-1; clone size: NA; CDR3 protein: CASSVTGSHEQFF; CDR3 DNA: TGTGCCAGCAGCGTCACAGGGTCCCATGAGCAGTTCTTC
D gene: TRBD1; V gene: TRBV15; J gene: TRBJ1-1; clone size: once; CDR3 protein: CATSGDRAANTEAFF; CDR3 DNA: TGTGCCACCAGCGGTGACAGGGCCGCGAACACTGAAGCTTTCTTT
D gene: TRBD2; V gene: TRBV9; J gene: TRBJ2-1; clone size: NA; CDR3 protein: CASSGPSGFWSSYNEQFF; CDR3 DNA: TGTGCCAGCAGCGGTCCTAGCGGTTTTTGGAGCTCCTACAATGAGCAGTTCTTC
D gene: NA; V gene: TRBV6-2/TRBV6-3; J gene: TRBJ2-2; clone size: NA; CDR3 protein: CASSYAAGELFF; CDR3 DNA: TGTGCCAGCAGTTACGCAGCCGGGGAGCTGTTTTTT
D gene: NA; V gene: TRBV5-6; J gene: TRBJ1-4; clone size: NA; CDR3 protein: CASSSTGSTNEKLFF; CDR3 DNA: TGTGCCAGCAGCTCCACCGGGTCAACTAATGAAAAACTGTTTTTT
D gene: NA; V gene: TRBV5-6; J gene: TRBJ2-7; clone size: NA; CDR3 protein: CASSPLGYEQYF; CDR3 DNA: TGTGCCAGCAGCCCACTTGGCTACGAGCAGTACTTC
D gene: TRBD1; V gene: TRBV30; J gene: TRBJ1-1; clone size: NA; CDR3 protein: CACSQGPEAFF; CDR3 DNA: TGTGCCTGTTCACAGGGGCCTGAAGCTTTCTTT
D gene: TRBD1; V gene: TRBV19; J gene: TRBJ2-2; clone size: many; CDR3 protein: CASSPWTGGTGELFF; CDR3 DNA: TGTGCCAGTAGTCCTTGGACAGGGGGCACCGGGGAGCTGTTTTTT
D gene: NA; V gene: TRBV20-1; J gene: TRBJ2-1; clone size: NA; CDR3 protein: CSARREYEQFF; CDR3 DNA: TGCAGTGCTAGACGGGAATATGAGCAGTTCTTC
D gene: TRBD2; V gene: TRBV5-1; J gene: TRBJ2-3; clone size: NA; CDR3 protein: CASSPLAGGRDTQYF; CDR3 DNA: TGCGCCAGCAGCCCACTAGCGGGAGGTCGGGATACGCAGTATTTT
D gene: NA; V gene: TRBV3-1/TRBV3-2; J gene: TRBJ1-4; clone size: NA; CDR3 protein: CASSQYLGGATNEKLFF; CDR3 DNA: TGTGCCAGCAGCCAATATTTGGGAGGGGCGACTAATGAAAAACTGTTTTTT
D gene: NA; V gene: TRBV19; J gene: TRBJ1-2; clone size: once; CDR3 protein: CASSMERTGYGYTF; CDR3 DNA: TGTGCCAGTAGTATGGAGAGGACTGGCTATGGCTACACCTTC
D gene: TRBD1; V gene: TRBV9; J gene: TRBJ1-3; clone size: NA; CDR3 protein: CASSPGQGAGNTIYF; CDR3 DNA: TGTGCCAGCAGCCCGGGACAGGGAGCTGGAAACACCATATATTTT
D gene: TRBD2; V gene: TRBV6-1; J gene: TRBJ2-2; clone size: NA; CDR3 protein: CASSARERGGTGELFF; CDR3 DNA: TGTGCCAGCAGTGCCCGGGAGCGGGGGGGCACCGGGGAGCTGTTTTTT
D gene: TRBD1; V gene: TRBV9; J gene: TRBJ2-1; clone size: NA; CDR3 protein: CASSAGVGQGARNEQFF; CDR3 DNA: TGTGCCAGCAGCGCCGGTGTGGGACAGGGGGCTCGGAATGAGCAGTTCTTC
D gene: NA; V gene: TRBV5-1; J gene: TRBJ2-1; clone size: NA; CDR3 protein: CASSPPLGGSSYNEQFF; CDR3 DNA: TGCGCCAGCAGCCCACCACTGGGAGGAAGCTCCTACAATGAGCAGTTCTTC